This entry is about one T cell receptor (beta chain). Produced via immunoSEQ multiplex PCR; TCRdb's table is partial and in-frame only. The sample contains fewer than 400,000 clones, approximately 79% of which appear only once. This sample was included in a study of shared clonotypes between healthy human individuals. The CDR3 covers 15 residues. Germline loops: CDR1 MDHEN, CDR2 SYDVKM. V lost 6 bases and J lost 0; bases outside the gene matches: 8. This clonotype was sampled from a man younger than 40 in good health. What was sequenced was memory CD4+ T cells sorted from blood. Indicated subset: CD45RA-negative fraction. The rearrangement links TRBV28 to TRBJ2-7; TRBD2 matches at 7 bases. The CDR3: CASRILGGSSYEQYF. The CDR3 DNA is TGTGCCAGCAGGATTTTGGGGGGGAGCTCCTACGAGCAGTACTTC. The whole variable domain, filled in from reference TRBV28 and TRBJ2-7, reads DVKVTQSSRYLVKRTGEKVFLECVQDMDHENMFWYRQDPGLGLRLIYFSYDVKMKEKGDIPEGYSVSREKKERFSLILESASTNQTSMYLCASRILGGSSYEQYFGPGTRLTVT.